These T cell receptor beta chains were read from a single sample in a study of CD8 T cells in Susac syndrome. Via MiXCR, TCRdb re-called the immunoSEQ multiplex PCR reads, giving one row per CDR3 protein. Of about 400,000 distinct CDR3 sequences listed, roughly 85% are singletons. The sequencing sample was made of CD8+ T cells from PBMCs. Every receptor here comes from a human donor with multiple sclerosis. Both conserved end residues are part of each CDR3. The D gene is left open where the match is weak. Only part of the rows carry a size: once, few, many, or a class if the clone is expanded.

abundance: NA; d_gene: NA; j_gene: TRBJ1-5; v_gene: TRBV27; CDR3nt: TGTGCCAGCAGTTTATCTACAGGTAATCAGCCCCAGCATTTT; CDR3aa: CASSLSTGNQPQHF
abundance: few; d_gene: TRBD2; j_gene: TRBJ2-7; v_gene: TRBV2; CDR3nt: TGTGCCAGCAGTCAAGGTCGCGGGAGCGAGCAGTACTTC; CDR3aa: CASSQGRGSEQYF
abundance: NA; d_gene: TRBD1; j_gene: TRBJ2-5; v_gene: TRBV29-1; CDR3nt: TGCAGCGTTAAAGAAGGGGGCAAAACGGCCCAGTACTTC; CDR3aa: CSVKEGGKTAQYF
abundance: NA; d_gene: TRBD2; j_gene: TRBJ2-1; v_gene: TRBV28; CDR3nt: TGTGCCAGCAGCAAGGGACTAGCGGGAGACTACGGCGATGAGCAGTTCTTC; CDR3aa: CASSKGLAGDYGDEQFF
abundance: NA; d_gene: TRBD1; j_gene: TRBJ1-1; v_gene: TRBV4-1; CDR3nt: TGCGCCAGCAGCCATCCAGACAGGGGGGACACTGAAGCTTTCTTT; CDR3aa: CASSHPDRGDTEAFF
abundance: NA; d_gene: NA; j_gene: TRBJ2-5; v_gene: TRBV6-5; CDR3nt: TGTGCCAGCAGTTACTCGACGGGGGCGTCGCAAGAGACCCAGTACTTC; CDR3aa: CASSYSTGASQETQYF
abundance: NA; d_gene: NA; j_gene: TRBJ1-5; v_gene: TRBV10-3; CDR3nt: TGTGCCATCAGTGATGAGTATAGCAATCAGCCCCAGCATTTT; CDR3aa: CAISDEYSNQPQHF
abundance: NA; d_gene: NA; j_gene: TRBJ2-7; v_gene: TRBV13; CDR3nt: TGTGCCAGCAGTCATGGGGACACCTCCTACGAGCAGTACTTC; CDR3aa: CASSHGDTSYEQYF
abundance: NA; d_gene: TRBD1; j_gene: TRBJ2-7; v_gene: TRBV14; CDR3nt: TGTGCCAGCAGCCAAGATTATCCAGGGGGCGAGCAGTACTTC; CDR3aa: CASSQDYPGGEQYF
abundance: NA; d_gene: NA; j_gene: TRBJ2-7; v_gene: TRBV25-1; CDR3nt: TGTGCCAGCAGTGATGGGACACCGTACGAGCAGTACTTC; CDR3aa: CASSDGTPYEQYF
abundance: NA; d_gene: NA; j_gene: TRBJ2-3; v_gene: TRBV6-5; CDR3nt: TGTGCCAGCAGTTACTCGATCCGAGTTGATATCGGGGGCACAGATACGCAGTATTTT; CDR3aa: CASSYSIRVDIGGTDTQYF
abundance: NA; d_gene: NA; j_gene: TRBJ2-5; v_gene: TRBV5-1; CDR3nt: TGCGCCAGCAGCCTATGGGGGGCAGGGGACTACCAAGAGACCCAGTACTTC; CDR3aa: CASSLWGAGDYQETQYF
abundance: NA; d_gene: TRBD1; j_gene: TRBJ2-7; v_gene: TRBV20-1; CDR3nt: TGCAGTGCCCAAACCGGGACAGGGACCTACGAGCAGTACTTC; CDR3aa: CSAQTGTGTYEQYF
abundance: NA; d_gene: NA; j_gene: TRBJ1-1; v_gene: TRBV10-3; CDR3nt: TGTGCCATCAGTGAGGGAAACACTGAAGCTTTCTTT; CDR3aa: CAISEGNTEAFF
abundance: few; d_gene: NA; j_gene: TRBJ1-1; v_gene: TRBV6-1; CDR3nt: TGTGCCAGCAGTTTTGGACTTGAAGCTTTCTTT; CDR3aa: CASSFGLEAFF
abundance: NA; d_gene: NA; j_gene: TRBJ1-4; v_gene: TRBV27; CDR3nt: TGTGCCAGCAGTTTCCTCCTAACCCCGGGAGGCAGAGAGGTTATCCCTGAAAAACTGTTTTTT; CDR3aa: CASSFLLTPGGREVIPEKLFF
abundance: NA; d_gene: NA; j_gene: TRBJ2-7; v_gene: TRBV11-1; CDR3nt: TGTGCCAGCAGGCCGTCCGGGGCGATCTACGAGCAGTACTTC; CDR3aa: CASRPSGAIYEQYF
abundance: NA; d_gene: NA; j_gene: TRBJ1-4; v_gene: TRBV5-5; CDR3nt: TGTGCCAGCAGCTTGGTACAGGTGGCAACTAATGAAAAACTGTTTTTT; CDR3aa: CASSLVQVATNEKLFF
abundance: NA; d_gene: NA; j_gene: TRBJ2-1; v_gene: TRBV5-1; CDR3nt: TGCGCCAGCAGCTTGGAACTCTCCTACAATGAGCAGCTCTTC; CDR3aa: CASSLELSYNEQLF
abundance: NA; d_gene: NA; j_gene: TRBJ2-5; v_gene: TRBV11-2; CDR3nt: TGTGCCAGCAGCTGGGGCCTCAGGGAGACCCAGTACTTC; CDR3aa: CASSWGLRETQYF
abundance: NA; d_gene: NA; j_gene: TRBJ1-1; v_gene: TRBV6-5; CDR3nt: TGTGCCAGCAGTTATTCGAGTAACACTGAAGCTTTCTTT; CDR3aa: CASSYSSNTEAFF
abundance: once; d_gene: NA; j_gene: TRBJ1-5; v_gene: TRBV28; CDR3nt: TGTGCCAGCAGTTTAAACCGGGGGTATAGCAATCAGCCCCAGCATTTT; CDR3aa: CASSLNRGYSNQPQHF
abundance: NA; d_gene: NA; j_gene: TRBJ2-3; v_gene: TRBV5-1; CDR3nt: TGCGCCAGCTCTTGGGCACGAACAGATACGCAGTATTTT; CDR3aa: CASSWARTDTQYF